Sequencing of this T cell receptor beta chain was carried out in a study of blood T cells in healthy people across ages. Germline V CDR1 and CDR2: MGHRA, YSYEKL. J gave up 5 bases and V 0 bases, and 11 bases lay outside the gene matches. This CDR3 is built from 18 residues. Next came a second PCR, run for about 7 to 12 cycles, which used a sample-barcoded 5' primer along with a J-beta primer mix. TCRdb passed the 5' RACE reads through MiXCR, listing each CDR3 protein once. The sample includes over 550,000 distinct CDR3 sequences, about 30% of them seen just once. Study outcomes and limitations: Age showed a roughly linear inverse relationship with TCR beta diversity per million T cells. Possibly confounding the expanded clonotype changes was the fact that donor CMV status was unknown.

At least ten counts were recorded for this clonotype. Antigen: not known. The sample consisted of blood. The V gene is TRBV4-1, the J gene TRBJ2-7; 12 positions match TRBD1. This TCR was recovered from a woman of 80 years or more in good health. CDR3 DNA: TGCGCCAGCAGCCAAGATAGGGGACAGGGGGCGAGGGGGGACGAGCAGTACTTC. Encoded protein: CASSQDRGQGARGDEQYF.